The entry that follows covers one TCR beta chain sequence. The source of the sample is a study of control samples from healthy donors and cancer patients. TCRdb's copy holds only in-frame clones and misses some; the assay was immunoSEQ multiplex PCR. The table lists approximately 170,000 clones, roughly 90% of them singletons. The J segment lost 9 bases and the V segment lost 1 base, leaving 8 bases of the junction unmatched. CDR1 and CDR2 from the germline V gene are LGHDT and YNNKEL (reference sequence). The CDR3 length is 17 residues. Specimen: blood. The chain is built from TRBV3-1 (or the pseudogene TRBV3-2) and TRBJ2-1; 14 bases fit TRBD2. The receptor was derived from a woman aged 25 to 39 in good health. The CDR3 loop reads CASSQGGLAGVGGEQFF. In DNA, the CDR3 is TGTGCCAGCAGCCAAGGGGGACTAGCGGGAGTAGGGGGTGAGCAGTTCTTC.